This T cell receptor (beta chain) is drawn from a study of shared clonotypes between healthy human individuals. Overall study context: A couple of female and a few male donors aged 18 to 49 were enrolled. Study-wide results and caveats: Clonotypes shared by all four donors outscored non-shared clonotypes in generation probability.

It was across several immunoSEQ plates that each subset's genomic DNA was evenly split. Only in-frame clones appear in the TCRdb table, and some are missing; sequencing was by immunoSEQ multiplex PCR. The table includes 2 million to 2.5 million clones, more than 90% detected once. This CDR3 contains 13 residues. V was shortened by 5 bases and J by 1 base, with 9 bases between the two germline ends. Germline-derived CDR1 and CDR2 are SGHRS and YFSETQ. This clone was observed once. Antigen specificity is unknown. The rearrangement joins TRBV5-1 to TRBJ2-5; possibly TRBD2 for D (5 bases). This sequence was found in a man aged 18 to 29 in good health. What was sequenced was naive CD4+ T cells sorted from blood. The subset was: CD45RA+ positively selected. As DNA, the CDR3 is TGCGCCAGCAGGGCCGGGGTCCAAGAGACCCAGTACTTC. It yields the protein CASRAGVQETQYF.